This TCR beta chain is from a study of cytomegalovirus exposure and HLA in healthy donors. General study points: Researchers reported from a later analysis that most CMV-associated TCR beta chains appeared HLA-restricted.

J was trimmed by 6 bases and V by 5 bases; bases with no gene match: 9. CDR1 is SEHNR and CDR2 is FQNEAQ in the germline V gene (reference sequence). This CDR3 comprises 15 residues. In the case of this clone: Antigen specificity is unknown.

This PCR relied on a set of 60 Vbeta primers and 13 Jbeta primers. The data were produced by immunoSEQ multiplex PCR, yet TCRdb's version contains in-frame clones alone and is incomplete. The profile covers approximately 82,000 clones, with roughly 79% appearing a single time and around 1.5% taken by the ten largest. Sequencing was done on a sample of PBMCs. The genes are TRBV7-9 and TRBJ1-3, with 8 bases identical to TRBD1. The TCR was taken from a man aged 35 to 55 in good health and CMV-seronegative. The CDR3 loop reads CASSGNRGAENTIYF. CDR3 bases: TGTGCCAGCAGCGGGAACAGGGGGGCCGAAAACACCATATATTTT.